A selection of T cell receptor beta chains follows, all from one sample in a study of human thymus T cells. Only in-frame clones appear in the TCRdb table, and some are missing; sequencing was by immunoSEQ multiplex PCR. This sample has roughly 120,000 clones; about 93% occur once, and the top ten carry more than 0.02%. Sequenced input: thymus tissue. The receptors stem from a boy in the first two years of life with a congenital heart defect but otherwise immunologically healthy. Each CDR3 is given without its conserved first and last residue. The order of the fields is V gene, J gene, CDR3 protein.

V gene: TRBV18; J gene: TRBJ1-1; CDR3 protein: ASSRTGERTEAF
V gene: TRBV6-1; J gene: TRBJ1-3; CDR3 protein: ASRTPRSGNTIY
V gene: TRBV4-3; J gene: TRBJ2-7; CDR3 protein: ASSQDRTTSSYEQY
V gene: TRBV6-5; J gene: TRBJ1-1; CDR3 protein: ASSCQGPNTEAF
V gene: TRBV30; J gene: TRBJ2-1; CDR3 protein: AWSDRDSYNNEQF
V gene: TRBV28; J gene: TRBJ1-1; CDR3 protein: ASSSIRDREAF
V gene: TRBV7-2; J gene: TRBJ1-5; CDR3 protein: ASSLLAGDNQPQH
V gene: TRBV9; J gene: TRBJ2-7; CDR3 protein: ASSVDVCGVEQY
V gene: TRBV14; J gene: TRBJ1-2; CDR3 protein: ASSQQGPANYGYT
V gene: TRBV5-1; J gene: TRBJ2-3; CDR3 protein: ASSLEIASDTQY
V gene: TRBV19; J gene: TRBJ2-3; CDR3 protein: ASSTRRMQY
V gene: TRBV28; J gene: TRBJ1-1; CDR3 protein: ASSPTIETNTEAF
V gene: TRBV27; J gene: TRBJ1-2; CDR3 protein: ASGRDSYGYT
V gene: TRBV19; J gene: TRBJ1-6; CDR3 protein: ASSILGRGSYNSPLH
V gene: TRBV5-1; J gene: TRBJ2-3; CDR3 protein: ASSLQGGPLETQY
V gene: TRBV27; J gene: TRBJ1-6; CDR3 protein: ASSHTGGSSPLH
V gene: TRBV6-1; J gene: TRBJ1-2; CDR3 protein: ASSETRQGYT